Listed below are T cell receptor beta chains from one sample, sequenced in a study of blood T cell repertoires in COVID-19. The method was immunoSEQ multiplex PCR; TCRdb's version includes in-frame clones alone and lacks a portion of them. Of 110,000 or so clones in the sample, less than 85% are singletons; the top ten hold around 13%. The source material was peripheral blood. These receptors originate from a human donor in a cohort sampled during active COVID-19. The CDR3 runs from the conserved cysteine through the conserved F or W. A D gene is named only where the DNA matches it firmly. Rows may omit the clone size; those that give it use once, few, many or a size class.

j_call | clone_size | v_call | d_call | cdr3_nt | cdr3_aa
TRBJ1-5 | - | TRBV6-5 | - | TGTGCCAGCAGAACGACAGTCAATCAGCCCCAGCATTTT | CASRTTVNQPQHF
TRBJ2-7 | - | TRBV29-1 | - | TGCAGCGTTGCAAGGTCGGGAGAGCAGTACTTC | CSVARSGEQYF
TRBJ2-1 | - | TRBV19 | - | TGTGCCAGTAGTATTCAGACAGTCATTCCCTACAATGAGCAGTTCTTC | CASSIQTVIPYNEQFF
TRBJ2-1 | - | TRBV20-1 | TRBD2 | TGCAGTGCTAGTAGAGTTAGCGGGGGGTTAAATGAGCAGTTCTTC | CSASRVSGGLNEQFF
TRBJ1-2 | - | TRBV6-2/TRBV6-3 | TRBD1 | TGTGCCAGCAGTTACAAAGGGGGCAATTATGGCTACACCTTC | CASSYKGGNYGYTF
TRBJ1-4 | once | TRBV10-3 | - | TGTGCCACTCAGGAGGGGAGGGAGTCAGAAAAACTGTTTTTT | CATQEGRESEKLFF
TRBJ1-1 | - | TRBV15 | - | TGTGCCACCAGCAGACCTCAGGGTCGCACTGAAGCTTTCTTT | CATSRPQGRTEAFF
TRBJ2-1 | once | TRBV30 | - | TGTGCCTGGAGAATTCGACGGGGAGACAATGAGCAGTTCTTC | CAWRIRRGDNEQFF
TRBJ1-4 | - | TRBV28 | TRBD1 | TGTGCCAGCAGGACAGGGTATAGTCGTGAAAAACTGTTTTTT | CASRTGYSREKLFF
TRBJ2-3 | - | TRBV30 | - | TGTGCCTGGAGTGTTGGCGGGGGCCCAACAGATACGCAGTATTTT | CAWSVGGGPTDTQYF
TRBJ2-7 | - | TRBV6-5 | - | TGTGCCAGCAGGCTGACACCTACTTCCTACGAGCAGTACTTC | CASRLTPTSYEQYF
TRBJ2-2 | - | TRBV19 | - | TGTGCCAGTAGCCTGACAGTGAACACCGGGGAGCTGTTTTTT | CASSLTVNTGELFF
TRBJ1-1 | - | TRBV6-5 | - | TGTGCCAGCGGCCTGCCCGGGCCCCGGGGGACTGAAGCTTTCTTT | CASGLPGPRGTEAFF
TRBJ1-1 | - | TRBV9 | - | TGTGCCAGCAGAGCGGGCGACTTGGCCACTGAAGCTTTCTTT | CASRAGDLATEAFF
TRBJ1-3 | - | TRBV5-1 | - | TGCGCCAGCAGCTCGGGGGGAGGGAACCGAGGAGGAAACACCATATATTTT | CASSSGGGNRGGNTIYF
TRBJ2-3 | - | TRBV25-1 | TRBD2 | TGTGCCAGCGGGCTGAGCGGGGGACGTTCTACGCAGTATTTT | CASGLSGGRSTQYF
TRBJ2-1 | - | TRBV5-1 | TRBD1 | TGCGCCAGCAGCTTGGGGGACAGGGCTGAGCAGTTCTTC | CASSLGDRAEQFF
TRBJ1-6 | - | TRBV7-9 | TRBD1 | TGTGCCAGCAGCTCCACCGGGACAGGCAATTCACCCCTCCACTTT | CASSSTGTGNSPLHF
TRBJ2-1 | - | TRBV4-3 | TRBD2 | TGCGCCAGCAGCTCGACTAGCGGGCATCGCGGTGAGCAGTTCTTC | CASSSTSGHRGEQFF
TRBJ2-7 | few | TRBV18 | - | TGTGCCAGCTCACCACCTTCATCCTACGAGCAGTACTTC | CASSPPSSYEQYF